This TCR beta chain was recovered during a study of blood T cell repertoires in COVID-19. Deletions cut 8 bases from V and 4 bases from J, with 14 bases between. Looked up from germline, CDR1 is SEHNR and CDR2 is FQNEAQ (reference sequence). The CDR3 is made up of 13 amino acids. Profiling relied on immunoSEQ multiplex PCR, and the TCRdb table lists in-frame clones only, not all of them. Here the sample spans approximately 200,000 clones, 75% to 85% being singletons. Sequenced input: PBMCs or T cells enriched from blood (not recorded which). The receptor's source is a man in his forties who had recovered from COVID-19. The chain has TRBV7-9 and TRBJ1-1; tentative D call: TRBD1 (5 bases). CDR3 residues: CASSEGRATEAFF. CDR3 DNA: TGTGCCAGCTCGGAGGGGAGAGCCACTGAAGCTTTCTTT.